This T cell receptor (beta chain) is drawn from a study of T cell changes during pregnancy in multiple sclerosis. The assay was immunoSEQ multiplex PCR, and TCRdb's table has in-frame clones only and misses some. The repertoire holds 35,000 or so clones, with roughly 94% as singletons. Germline V lookup: CDR1 LGHNA, CDR2 YNFKEQ. The length of the CDR3 is 16 residues. After removal of 2 bases from V and 9 bases from J, the junction contained 10 bases not matched to a gene. Sample: CD4+ T cells from peripheral blood mononuclear cells, taken after pregnancy. The TCR comes from a female donor with multiple sclerosis, enrolled in a pregnancy study. The J gene is TRBJ2-1, the V gene TRBV4-2; the match to TRBD2 covers 10 bases. The CDR3 loop reads CASSQTSTSGAGEQFF. As DNA, the CDR3 is TGTGCCAGCAGCCAAACAAGCACTAGCGGGGCGGGTGAGCAGTTCTTC.